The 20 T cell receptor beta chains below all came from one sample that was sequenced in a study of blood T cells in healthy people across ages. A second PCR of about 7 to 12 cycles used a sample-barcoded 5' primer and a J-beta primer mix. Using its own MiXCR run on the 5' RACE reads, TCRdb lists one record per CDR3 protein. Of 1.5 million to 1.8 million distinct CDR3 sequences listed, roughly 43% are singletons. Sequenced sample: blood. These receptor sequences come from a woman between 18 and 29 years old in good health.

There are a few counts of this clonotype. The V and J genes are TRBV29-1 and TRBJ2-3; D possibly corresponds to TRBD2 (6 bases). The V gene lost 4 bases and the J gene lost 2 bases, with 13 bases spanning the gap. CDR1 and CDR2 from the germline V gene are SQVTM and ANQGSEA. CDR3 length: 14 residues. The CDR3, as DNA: TGCAGCGTTGGGAGGGCGACCCTCACAGATACGCAGTATTTT. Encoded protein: CSVGRATLTDTQYF.

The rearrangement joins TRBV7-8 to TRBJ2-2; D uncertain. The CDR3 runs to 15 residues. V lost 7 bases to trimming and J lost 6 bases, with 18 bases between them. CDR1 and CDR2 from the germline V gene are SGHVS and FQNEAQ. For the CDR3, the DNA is TGTGCCAGCACCTTGCCCCGCTTTAAGGCCGGGGAGCTGTTTTTT. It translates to CASTLPRFKAGELFF. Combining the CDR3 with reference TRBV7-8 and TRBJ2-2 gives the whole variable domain GAGVSQSPRYKVAKRGQDVALRCDPISGHVSLFWYQQALGQGPEFLTYFQNEAQLDKSGLPSDRFFAERPEGSVSTLKIQRTQQEDSAVYLCASTLPRFKAGELFFGEGSRLTVL.

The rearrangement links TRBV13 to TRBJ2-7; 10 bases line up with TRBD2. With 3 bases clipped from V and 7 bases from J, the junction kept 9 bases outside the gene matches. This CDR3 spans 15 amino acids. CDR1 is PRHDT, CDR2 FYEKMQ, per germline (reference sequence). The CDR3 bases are TGTGCCAGCAGCTTCCGGACTAGCGGATTCAATGAGCAGTACTTC. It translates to CASSFRTSGFNEQYF.

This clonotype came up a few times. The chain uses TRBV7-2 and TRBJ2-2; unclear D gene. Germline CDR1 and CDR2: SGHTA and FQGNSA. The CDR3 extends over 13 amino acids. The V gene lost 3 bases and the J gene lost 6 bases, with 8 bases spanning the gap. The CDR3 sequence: CASSFWASGELFF. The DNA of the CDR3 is TGTGCCAGCAGCTTTTGGGCATCCGGGGAGCTGTTTTTT.

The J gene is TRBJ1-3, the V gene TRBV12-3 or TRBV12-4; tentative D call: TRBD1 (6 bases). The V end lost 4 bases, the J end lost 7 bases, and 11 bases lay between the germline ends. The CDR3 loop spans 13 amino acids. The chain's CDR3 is CASSSGDDNTIYF. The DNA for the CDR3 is TGTGCCAGCAGTTCAGGGGACGATAACACCATATATTTT.

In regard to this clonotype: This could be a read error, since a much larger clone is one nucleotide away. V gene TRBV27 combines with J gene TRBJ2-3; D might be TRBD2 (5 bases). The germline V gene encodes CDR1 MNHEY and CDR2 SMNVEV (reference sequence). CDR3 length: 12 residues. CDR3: CVSRTSRDTQYF. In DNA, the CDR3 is TGTGTCAGCAGGACTTCCCGAGATACGCAGTATTTT.

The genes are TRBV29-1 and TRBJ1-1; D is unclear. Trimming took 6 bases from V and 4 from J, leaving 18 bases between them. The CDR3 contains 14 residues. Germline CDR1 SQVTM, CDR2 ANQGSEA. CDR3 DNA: TGCAGCGTCCTGACATATCTAGGAGGCACTGAAGCTTTCTTT. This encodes CSVLTYLGGTEAFF.

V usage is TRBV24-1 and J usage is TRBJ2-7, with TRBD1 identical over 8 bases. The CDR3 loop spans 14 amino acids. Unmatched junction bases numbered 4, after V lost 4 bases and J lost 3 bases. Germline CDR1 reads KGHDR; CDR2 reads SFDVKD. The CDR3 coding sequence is TGTGCCACCAGTGAGGCCGGGACAGGCTACGAGCAGTACTTC. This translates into CATSEAGTGYEQYF.

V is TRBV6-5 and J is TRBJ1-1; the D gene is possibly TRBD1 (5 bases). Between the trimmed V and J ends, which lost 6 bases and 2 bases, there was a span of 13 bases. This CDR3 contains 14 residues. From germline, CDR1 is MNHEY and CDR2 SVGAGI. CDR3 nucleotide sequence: TGTGCCAGCAGGACAGACAGATCTAACACTGAAGCTTTCTTT. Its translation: CASRTDRSNTEAFF.

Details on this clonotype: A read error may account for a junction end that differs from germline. The CDR3 DNA follows: TGTACCATCGCCCCAACCCCAGGACTAGCGGCCGCCTACGAGCAGTACTTC. It encodes CTIAPTPGLAAAYEQYF. The rearrangement joins TRBV10-3 to TRBJ2-4; 10 nucleotides agree with TRBD2. The end of the DNA aligns better with TRBJ2-7, so the J call may be wrong. CDR1 and CDR2 (germline): ENHRY, SYGVKD. This CDR3 has 17 residues.

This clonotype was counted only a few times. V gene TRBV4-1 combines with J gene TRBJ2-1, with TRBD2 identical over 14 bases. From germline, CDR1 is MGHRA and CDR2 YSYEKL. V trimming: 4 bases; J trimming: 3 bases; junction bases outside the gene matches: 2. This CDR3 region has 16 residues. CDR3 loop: CASSRTSGGNYNEQFF. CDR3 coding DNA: TGCGCCAGCAGCCGGACTAGCGGGGGGAACTACAATGAGCAGTTCTTC.

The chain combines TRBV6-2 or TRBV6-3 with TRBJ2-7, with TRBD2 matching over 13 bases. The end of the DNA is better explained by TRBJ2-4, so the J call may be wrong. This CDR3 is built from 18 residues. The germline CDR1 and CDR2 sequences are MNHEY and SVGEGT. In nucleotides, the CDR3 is TGTGCCAGCAGCCGGGGACTAGCGGGAAAAATAGCCAAAAACATTCAGTACTTC. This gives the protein CASSRGLAGKIAKNIQYF.

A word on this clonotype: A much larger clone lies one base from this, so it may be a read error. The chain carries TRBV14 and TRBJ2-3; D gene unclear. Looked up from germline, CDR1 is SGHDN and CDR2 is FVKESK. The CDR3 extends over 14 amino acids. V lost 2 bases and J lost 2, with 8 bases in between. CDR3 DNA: TGTGCCAGCAGCCAATTTAGGGTCACAGATACGCAGTATTTT. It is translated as CASSQFRVTDTQYF.

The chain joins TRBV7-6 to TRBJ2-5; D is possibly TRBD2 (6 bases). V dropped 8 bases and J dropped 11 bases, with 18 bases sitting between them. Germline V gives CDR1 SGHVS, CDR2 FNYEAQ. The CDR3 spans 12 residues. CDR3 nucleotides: TGTGCCAGCGGGGACTCCTCGGGTGAGCAGTACTTC. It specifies CASGDSSGEQYF.

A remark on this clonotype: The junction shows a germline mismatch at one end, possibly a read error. The CDR3 sequence is CSAREGGNSYNERFF. Here the CDR3 DNA reads TGCAGTGCTAGAGAAGGAGGGAACTCCTACAATGAGCGGTTCTTC. This chain uses TRBV20-1 with TRBJ2-1; possible D gene TRBD2, 6 bases. Germline lookup yields CDR1 DFQATT and CDR2 SNEGSKA (reference sequence). This CDR3 contains 15 residues.

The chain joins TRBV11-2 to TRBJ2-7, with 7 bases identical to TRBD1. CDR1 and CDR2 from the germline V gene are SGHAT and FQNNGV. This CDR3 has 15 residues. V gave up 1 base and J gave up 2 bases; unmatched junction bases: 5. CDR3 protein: CASSLGGQPTYEQYF. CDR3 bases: TGTGCCAGCAGCTTAGGGGGACAGCCAACCTACGAGCAGTACTTC.

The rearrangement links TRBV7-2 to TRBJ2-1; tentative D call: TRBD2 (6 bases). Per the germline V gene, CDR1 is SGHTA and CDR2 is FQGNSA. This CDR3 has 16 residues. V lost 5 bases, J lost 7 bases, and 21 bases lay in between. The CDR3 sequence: CASSPPGLARGNEQFF. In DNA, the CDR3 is TGTGCCAGCAGCCCTCCGGGGCTAGCGAGAGGAAATGAGCAGTTCTTC.

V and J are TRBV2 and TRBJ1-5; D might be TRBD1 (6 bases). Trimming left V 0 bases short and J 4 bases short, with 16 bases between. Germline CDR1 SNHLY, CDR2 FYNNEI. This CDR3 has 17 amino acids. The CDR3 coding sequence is TGTGCCAGCAGTGAAGCGCTTCTGGCAGGGGAAAATCAGCCCCAGCATTTT. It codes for CASSEALLAGENQPQHF.

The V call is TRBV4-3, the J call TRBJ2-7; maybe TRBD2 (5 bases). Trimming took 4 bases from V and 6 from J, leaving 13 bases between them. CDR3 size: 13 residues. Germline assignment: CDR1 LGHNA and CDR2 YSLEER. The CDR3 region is CASSLFSGCEQYF. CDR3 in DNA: TGCGCCAGCAGCCTATTTTCGGGGTGCGAGCAGTACTTC.

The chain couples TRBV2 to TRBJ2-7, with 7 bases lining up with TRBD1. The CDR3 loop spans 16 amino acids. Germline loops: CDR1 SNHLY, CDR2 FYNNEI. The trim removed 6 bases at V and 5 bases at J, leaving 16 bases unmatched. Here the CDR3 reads CASRLWGQNLGDEQYF. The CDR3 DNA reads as TGTGCCAGCAGACTCTGGGGACAGAACCTTGGCGACGAGCAGTACTTC. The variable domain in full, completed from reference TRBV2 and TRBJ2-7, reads EPEVTQTPSHQVTQMGQEVILRCVPISNHLYFYWYRQILGQKVEFLVSFYNNEISEKSEIFDDQFSVERPDGSNFTLKIRSTKLEDSAMYFCASRLWGQNLGDEQYFGPGTRLTVT.